The 32 T cell receptor beta chains presented below share a single source sample, sequenced in a study of STAT5B mutations in CD4+ large granular lymphocyte leukemia. Using immunoSEQ multiplex PCR, the repertoire was profiled, and TCRdb retains in-frame clones only, with some absent. The table shows approximately 35,000 clones, with more than 65% occurring only once. Sequencing input: CD4+ T cells from blood buffy coats. The receptors here all came from a human donor in good health.

The chain couples TRBV9 to TRBJ1-1; 7 bases agree with TRBD1. Germline CDR1 is SGDLS and CDR2 is YYNGEE. This CDR3 contains 15 residues. With 4 bases clipped from V and 1 base from J, the junction kept 7 bases outside the gene matches. The CDR3 loop is CASSRPSGGNTEAFF. The CDR3 nucleotides read TGTGCCAGCAGCCGACCGTCAGGGGGGAACACTGAAGCTTTCTTT. The full variable domain, completed using reference TRBV9 and TRBJ1-1, is DSGVTQTPKHLITATGQRVTLRCSPRSGDLSVYWYQQSLDQGLQFLIQYYNGEERAKGNILERFSAQQFPDLHSELNLSSLELGDSALYFCASSRPSGGNTEAFFGQGTRLTVV.

The CDR3 here is CASSFTRQGYQPQHF. CDR3 in DNA: TGTGCCAGCAGCTTTACTAGACAGGGGTATCAGCCCCAGCATTTT. V and J are TRBV7-3 and TRBJ1-5, with TRBD1 matching over 8 bases. V was pared by 3 bases and J by 5 bases, with 6 bases of the junction left unmatched. Germline assignment: CDR1 SGHTA and CDR2 FQGTGA. The CDR3 runs to 15 residues. Based on the CDR3 plus reference TRBV7-3 and TRBJ1-5, the full variable domain is GAGVSQTPSNKVTEKGKYVELRCDPISGHTALYWYRQSLGQGPEFLIYFQGTGAADDSGLPNDRFFAVRPEGSVSTLKIQRTERGDSAVYLCASSFTRQGYQPQHFGDGTRLSIL.

CDR3 in DNA: TGTGCCAGCAGCCCAACTAGACAACGCAATCAGCCCCAGCATTTT. The encoded protein is CASSPTRQRNQPQHF. The V gene is TRBV27, the J gene TRBJ1-5; D unclear. The CDR3 sequence is 15 residues long. The V end lost 6 bases, the J end lost 2 bases, and 14 bases lay between the germline ends. Per germline, CDR1 MNHEY and CDR2 SMNVEV (reference sequence).

This clone was counted a few times. The rearrangement joins TRBV7-9 to TRBJ2-4; D is undetermined. The CDR3 consists of 14 residues. Germline values: CDR1 SEHNR, CDR2 FQNEAQ (reference sequence). Trimming cost V 3 bases and J 0 bases, with 6 bases left between them. CDR3 amino acids: CASSLSLAKNIQYF. As DNA, the CDR3 is TGTGCCAGCAGCTTGAGCCTAGCCAAAAACATTCAGTACTTC.

This clone turned up a few times. The chain is built from TRBV9 and TRBJ2-6; 8 bases map to TRBD1. The CDR3 has 16 residues. CDR1 SGDLS and CDR2 YYNGEE come from the germline V gene. V lost 6 bases to trimming and J lost 0 bases; unmatched junction nucleotides: 5. The CDR3 loop reads CASTGDRTSGANVLTF. In DNA form, the CDR3 reads TGTGCCAGCACCGGGGACAGGACCTCTGGGGCCAACGTCCTGACTTTC.

This clone was recorded only once. The chain links TRBV6-5 to TRBJ1-1; TRBD1 is a possible D gene (6 bases). The CDR3 covers 15 residues. CDR1 is MNHEY and CDR2 is SVGAGI in the germline V gene. Trimming stripped 5 bases from V and 5 bases from J, with 18 bases between. The CDR3 nucleotides are TGTGCCAGCAGTCCCGAACAGGGCGGGTGGACTGAAGCTTTCTTT. This translates into CASSPEQGGWTEAFF.

The genes are TRBV10-1 and TRBJ2-7; a possible D gene is TRBD2 (5 bases). CDR1 is WNHNN and CDR2 is SYGVQD in the germline V gene (reference sequence). CDR3 size: 14 residues. V lost 3 bases and J lost 4, with 13 bases in between. CDR3 in amino acids: CASSDTGSYYEQYF. DNA for the CDR3: TGCGCCAGCAGTGACACGGGGAGTTATTACGAGCAGTACTTC.

CDR3 coding DNA: TGTGCCATCAGTGAAGGGGCCAGGGGAATGGGAACCGGGGAGCTGTTTTTT. Residues: CAISEGARGMGTGELFF. This chain uses TRBV10-3 with TRBJ2-2; D perhaps matches TRBD1 (6 bases). V was pared by 3 bases and J by 5 bases, with 19 bases between. The germline CDR1 and CDR2 sequences are ENHRY and SYGVKD. The CDR3 contains 17 residues.

This clone was picked up a small number of times. The gene calls are TRBV30 and TRBJ1-1; a possible D gene is TRBD1 (5 bases). Trimming stripped 2 bases from V and 4 bases from J, with 20 bases between. Germline V gives CDR1 GTSNPN, CDR2 SVGIG (reference sequence). CDR3 length: 16 amino acids. This CDR3 reads CAWSIEVGALGTEAFF. CDR3 in DNA: TGTGCCTGGAGTATCGAAGTAGGGGCCTTGGGCACTGAAGCTTTCTTT.

In nucleotides, the CDR3 is TGCGCCAGCAGCTCCATCGGGACAGGGTTCGATGAGCAGTTCTTC. This gives the protein CASSSIGTGFDEQFF. The chain carries TRBV5-1 and TRBJ2-1; 9 bases are shared with TRBD1. This CDR3 spans 15 amino acids. From germline, CDR1 is SGHRS and CDR2 YFSETQ. The V and J ends lost 3 bases and 8 bases, in that order; junction bases with no gene match: 9.

The chain is built from TRBV19 and TRBJ1-1; no clear D. With 4 bases removed from V and 0 bases from J, the gap between germline ends came to 9 bases. Per germline, CDR1 LNHDA and CDR2 SQIVND (reference sequence). The CDR3 spans 14 residues. CDR3 DNA sequence: TGTGCCAGTAGTACCAACTCGATGAACACTGAAGCTTTCTTT. Amino acids: CASSTNSMNTEAFF. Full variable domain (outside the CDR3, taken from reference TRBV19 and TRBJ1-1): DGGITQSPKYLFRKEGQNVTLSCEQNLNHDAMYWYRQDPGQGLRLIYYSQIVNDFQKGDIAEGYSVSREKKESFPLTVTSAQKNPTAFYLCASSTNSMNTEAFFGQGTRLTVV.

The chain is built from TRBV9 and TRBJ2-5, with 7 nucleotides matching TRBD1. Germline values: CDR1 SGDLS, CDR2 YYNGEE. The J segment lost 2 bases and the V segment lost 0 bases, leaving 4 bases of the junction unmatched. The CDR3 sequence is 15 residues long. The CDR3 sequence is CASSVVGTAQETQYF. The CDR3 coding sequence is TGTGCCAGCAGCGTAGTTGGGACAGCACAAGAGACCCAGTACTTC.

The V call is TRBV2, the J call TRBJ2-5; maybe TRBD1 (5 bases). Gene TRBJ2-7 matches the end of the DNA better, so the J call may be wrong. The CDR3 consists of 12 residues. Germline loops: CDR1 SNHLY, CDR2 FYNNEI. CDR3 DNA sequence: TGTGCCAGCAGTGGTACAGGCTACGAGCAGTACTTC. Translating gives CASSGTGYEQYF.

The rearrangement uses TRBV30 and TRBJ1-1; 9 bases fit TRBD1. Germline V CDR1 and CDR2: GTSNPN, SVGIG (reference sequence). V lost 5 bases and J lost 5; bases outside the gene matches: 6. This CDR3 comprises 13 residues. CDR3 bases: TGTGCCTGGGGGGGACAGGGTGGAACTGAAGCTTTCTTT. Its protein is CAWGGQGGTEAFF.

The chain employs TRBV5-6 and TRBJ2-6; 7 positions agree with TRBD1. V shed 6 bases, J shed 0 bases, and the junction held 9 bases outside the gene matches. Germline CDR1 reads SGHDT; CDR2 reads YYEEEE. The CDR3 consists of 17 residues. The CDR3 region is CASTIRTGFSGANVLTF. The DNA for the CDR3 is TGTGCCAGCACTATAAGGACAGGCTTCTCTGGGGCCAACGTCCTGACTTTC. The complete variable domain, with remaining parts taken from reference TRBV5-6 and TRBJ2-6, reads DAGVTQSPTHLIKTRGQQVTLRCSPKSGHDTVSWYQQALGQGPQFIFQYYEEEERQRGNFPDRFSGHQFPNYSSELNVNALLLGDSALYLCASTIRTGFSGANVLTFGAGSRLTVL.

The chain couples TRBV23-1 to TRBJ2-7; D unclear. TRBV23-1 is filed as an ORF, its function uncertain. CDR3 size: 16 residues. V shed 1 base and J shed 2 bases, with 15 bases lying between them. The CDR3 coding sequence is TGCGCCAGCAGTCAATGCCAACTAACAAACACCTACGAGCAGTACTTC. Encoded protein: CASSQCQLTNTYEQYF.

The J gene is TRBJ2-5, the V gene TRBV7-2; weak D call: TRBD2 (6 bases). The ends were cut back, 2 bases at V and 5 bases at J, with 9 bases in the middle. Germline V gene lookup returns CDR1 SGHTA and CDR2 FQGNSA. This CDR3 has 13 amino acids. CDR3 coding DNA: TGTGCCAGCAGCTTATTGGAGGGGGAGACCCAGTACTTC. Encoded protein: CASSLLEGETQYF.

This clone was picked up one time. The V call is TRBV5-6, the J call TRBJ1-2; possibly TRBD1 for D (5 bases). The ends were cut back, 6 bases at V and 3 bases at J, with 9 bases in the middle. The CDR3 is 12 residues long. Per germline, CDR1 SGHDT and CDR2 YYEEEE. The CDR3 region has the DNA TGTGCCAGCAACAGGTTGGACTATGGCTACACCTTC. It is translated as CASNRLDYGYTF.

The genes are TRBV5-5 and TRBJ1-3, with TRBD1 identical over 9 bases. Germline values: CDR1 SGHKS, CDR2 YYEKEE (reference sequence). CDR3 size: 16 residues. The V segment lost 4 bases and the J segment 3 bases; nucleotides outside the gene matches: 8. The CDR3 DNA reads as TGTGCCAGCAGCCCGGGACAGGGCGCAGGTGGAAACACCATATATTTT. The encoded protein is CASSPGQGAGGNTIYF.

The V gene is TRBV6-6, the J gene TRBJ1-5; D not resolved. The CDR3 consists of 14 residues. V was pared by 2 bases and J by 5 bases, with 10 bases between. CDR1 and CDR2 (germline): MNHNY, SVGAGI (reference sequence). The CDR3 DNA reads TGTGCCAGCAGTTACGGGCAGGTGCATCAGCCCCAGCATTTT. Translated, it gives CASSYGQVHQPQHF.

The genes are TRBV6-1 and TRBJ1-1; tentative D call: TRBD1 (6 bases). Germline V gene data show CDR1 as MNHNS and CDR2 as SASEGT. CDR3 length: 14 residues. V was trimmed by 11 bases and J by 10 bases, leaving 26 bases between them. CDR3 protein: CAVRRSLEGEAAFF. As DNA, the CDR3 is TGTGCCGTACGACGAAGCCTAGAGGGGGAGGCAGCTTTCTTT.

The rearrangement joins TRBV29-1 to TRBJ2-5; D is ambiguous. Germline CDR1 reads SQVTM; CDR2 reads ANQGSEA. The V end was cut by 1 base, the J end by 1 base, with 4 bases between. This CDR3 region has 12 residues. The CDR3 DNA sequence: TGCAGCGTTGAAGGGTTCCAAGAGACCCAGTACTTC. It translates to CSVEGFQETQYF. The variable domain in full, with the rest retrieved from reference TRBV29-1 and TRBJ2-5, is SAVISQKPSRDICQRGTSLTIQCQVDSQVTMMFWYRQQPGQSLTLIATANQGSEATYESGFVIDKFPISRPNLTFSTLTVSNMSPEDSSIYLCSVEGFQETQYFGPGTRLLVL.

The rearrangement links TRBV6-1 to TRBJ2-5; D gene ambiguous. The DNA end is more similar to TRBJ2-7, so the J call may be wrong. This CDR3 comprises 13 residues. Germline V CDR1 and CDR2: MNHNS, SASEGT. The CDR3 loop reads CASSVSGDYEQYF. The CDR3 DNA reads TGTGCCAGCAGTGTAAGTGGCGACTACGAGCAGTACTTC.

This clone was recorded a few times. The chain links TRBV11-2 to TRBJ1-2, with D possibly matching TRBD1 (6 bases). The CDR3 totals 15 residues. Germline V gives CDR1 SGHAT, CDR2 FQNNGV. With 4 bases removed from V and 6 bases from J, the gap between germline ends came to 18 bases. This CDR3 reads CASSSVRGWMDGYTF. CDR3 in DNA: TGTGCCAGCAGCTCCGTCAGGGGTTGGATGGATGGCTACACCTTC.

The V and J genes are TRBV25-1 and TRBJ2-5, with TRBD2 matching over 8 bases. The germline gives CDR1 MGHDK, CDR2 SYGVNS. This CDR3 is built from 15 residues. With V trimmed by 5 bases and J by 2 bases, 7 bases remained unmatched. The CDR3 protein is CASSHNSGGQETQYF. The CDR3 bases are TGTGCCAGCAGTCACAACAGCGGGGGACAAGAGACCCAGTACTTC.

This chain joins TRBV10-3 and TRBJ2-7, with 8 bases fitting TRBD2. The CDR3 is made up of 14 amino acids. Germline V CDR1 and CDR2: ENHRY, SYGVKD. V was pared by 7 bases and J by 6 bases, with 11 bases of the junction left unmatched. The CDR3: CAIKAGLGVGEQYF. CDR3 in DNA: TGTGCCATCAAGGCGGGACTAGGGGTAGGCGAGCAGTACTTC.

The rearrangement uses TRBV27 and TRBJ2-7; D possibly corresponds to TRBD2 (6 bases). Germline V gene lookup returns CDR1 MNHEY and CDR2 SMNVEV (reference sequence). CDR3 size: 14 residues. Trimming took off 5 bases at V and 2 bases at J, with 13 bases between the two ends. The CDR3 DNA reads as TGTGCCAGCAGTCCCGGACTATCTGCCTACGAGCAGTACTTC. Translating gives CASSPGLSAYEQYF.

This clone was seen once. The chain employs TRBV30 and TRBJ1-2; 8 nucleotides line up with TRBD1. The germline gives CDR1 GTSNPN, CDR2 SVGIG (reference sequence). The CDR3 has 14 residues. After removal of 3 bases from V and 6 bases from J, the junction contained 9 bases not matched to a gene. CDR3 DNA: TGTGCCTGGAGGCGACAGGGGAGTTTTGATGGCTACACCTTC. Its translation is CAWRRQGSFDGYTF. The full variable domain, its missing parts supplied by reference TRBV30 and TRBJ1-2, is SQTIHQWPATLVQPVGSPLSLECTVEGTSNPNLYWYRQAAGRGLQLLFYSVGIGQISSEVPQNLSASRPQDRQFILSSKKLLLSDSGFYLCAWRRQGSFDGYTFGSGTRLTVV.

This clone was seen just once. CDR3 in amino acids: CASSPLGWEGERYGYTF. CDR3 bases: TGTGCCAGCAGCCCCCTGGGATGGGAAGGGGAACGCTATGGCTACACCTTC. The gene calls are TRBV28 and TRBJ1-2, with D maybe TRBD1 (5 bases). The length of the CDR3 is 17 residues. Per the germline V gene, CDR1 is MDHEN and CDR2 is SYDVKM. Trimming removed 6 bases at V and 4 bases at J, with 24 bases between.

V is TRBV5-4 and J is TRBJ1-3, with 9 bases fitting TRBD1. CDR3 size: 17 residues. V lost 4 bases, J lost 1 base, and 9 bases stayed unmatched. Germline lookup yields CDR1 SGHNT and CDR2 YYREEE (reference sequence). This CDR3 is CASSTDTGGVSGNTIYF. CDR3 sequence (DNA): TGTGCCAGCAGCACCGATACAGGGGGCGTATCTGGAAACACCATATATTTT.

This chain uses TRBV30 with TRBJ2-7; TRBD2 is a possible D gene (6 bases). The CDR3 is 16 residues long. CDR1 GTSNPN and CDR2 SVGIG come from the germline V gene (reference sequence). V was pared by 0 bases and J by 3 bases, with 18 bases between. The CDR3 region is CAWSVARETRRYEQYF. CDR3 sequence (DNA): TGTGCCTGGAGTGTAGCACGGGAGACGCGTCGCTACGAGCAGTACTTC.

This clone was counted between two and nine times. The chain joins TRBV19 to TRBJ2-2; D not resolved. The CDR3 extends over 13 amino acids. The germline CDR1 and CDR2 sequences are LNHDA and SQIVND (reference sequence). Trimming stripped 7 bases from V and 7 bases from J, with 13 bases between. CDR3 in DNA: TGTGCCAGTACTGTCGGAAGTCTCGGGGAGCTGTTTTTT. It translates to CASTVGSLGELFF.